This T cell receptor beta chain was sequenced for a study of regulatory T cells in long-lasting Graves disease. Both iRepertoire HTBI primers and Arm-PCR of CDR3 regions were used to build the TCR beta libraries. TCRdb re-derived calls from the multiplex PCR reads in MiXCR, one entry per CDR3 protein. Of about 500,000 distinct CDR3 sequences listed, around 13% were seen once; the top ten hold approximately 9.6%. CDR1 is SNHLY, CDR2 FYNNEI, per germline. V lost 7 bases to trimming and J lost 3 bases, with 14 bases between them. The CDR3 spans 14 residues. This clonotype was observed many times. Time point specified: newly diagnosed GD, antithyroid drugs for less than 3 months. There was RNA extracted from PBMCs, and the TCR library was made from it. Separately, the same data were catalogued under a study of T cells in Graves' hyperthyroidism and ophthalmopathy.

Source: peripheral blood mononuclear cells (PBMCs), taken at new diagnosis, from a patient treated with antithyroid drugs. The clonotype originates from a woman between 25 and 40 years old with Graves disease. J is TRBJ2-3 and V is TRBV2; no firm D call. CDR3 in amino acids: CASNVSPMTDTQYF. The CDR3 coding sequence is TGTGCCAGCAATGTCTCTCCCATGACAGATACGCAGTATTTT.